This entry describes one T cell receptor beta chain. The data originate from a study of T-cell reconstitution after alpha-beta-depleted transplantation in children. Preparation of the TCRbeta library involved a method that used unique molecular identifiers. TCRdb called the PCR reads again in MiXCR, with one record for every CDR3 protein. The sample yields a few hundred thousand distinct CDR3 sequences, roughly 30% seen once. V lost 5 bases, J lost 0 bases, and 3 bases stayed unmatched. The CDR3 extends over 17 amino acids. The germline CDR1 and CDR2 sequences are MNHEY and SMNVEV (reference sequence).

The V call is TRBV27, the J call TRBJ2-6, with 11 bases matching TRBD2. The sequences come from PBMCs, collected before TCRalphabeta/CD19-depleted stem cell transplant. This clonotype originated in a boy under two years old with Wiskott-Aldrich syndrome, due to receive a stem cell transplant. The DNA of the CDR3 is TGTGCCAGCAGTCGACTAGCGGGGATCTCTGGGGCCAACGTCCTGACTTTC. This translates into CASSRLAGISGANVLTF. Complete variable domain (other parts from reference TRBV27 and TRBJ2-6): EAQVTQNPRYLITVTGKKLTVTCSQNMNHEYMSWYRQDPGLGLRQIYYSMNVEVTDKGDVPEGYKVSRKEKRNFPLILESPSPNQTSLYFCASSRLAGISGANVLTFGAGSRLTVL.